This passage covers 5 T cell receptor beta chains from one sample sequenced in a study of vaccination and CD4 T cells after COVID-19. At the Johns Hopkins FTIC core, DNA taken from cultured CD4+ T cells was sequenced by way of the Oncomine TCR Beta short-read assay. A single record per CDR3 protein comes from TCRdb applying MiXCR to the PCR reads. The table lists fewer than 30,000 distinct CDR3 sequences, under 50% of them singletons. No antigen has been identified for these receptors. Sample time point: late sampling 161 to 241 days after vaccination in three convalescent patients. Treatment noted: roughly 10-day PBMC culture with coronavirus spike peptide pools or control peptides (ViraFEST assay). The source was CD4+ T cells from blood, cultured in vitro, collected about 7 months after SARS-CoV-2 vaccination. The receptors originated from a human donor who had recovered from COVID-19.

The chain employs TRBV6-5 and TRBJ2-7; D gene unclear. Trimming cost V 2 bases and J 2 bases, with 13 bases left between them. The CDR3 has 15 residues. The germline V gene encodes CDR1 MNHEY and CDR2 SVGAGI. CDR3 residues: CASSYGYSGAYEQYF. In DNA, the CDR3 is TGTGCCAGCAGTTACGGGTATAGTGGCGCCTACGAGCAGTACTTC.

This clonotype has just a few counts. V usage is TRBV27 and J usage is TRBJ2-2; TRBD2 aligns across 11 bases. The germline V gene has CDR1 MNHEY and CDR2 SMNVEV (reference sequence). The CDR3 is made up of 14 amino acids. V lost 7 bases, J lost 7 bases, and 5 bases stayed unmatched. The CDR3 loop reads CASNSGRADGELFF. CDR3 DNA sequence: TGTGCCAGCAATAGCGGGAGGGCCGACGGGGAGCTGTTTTTT.

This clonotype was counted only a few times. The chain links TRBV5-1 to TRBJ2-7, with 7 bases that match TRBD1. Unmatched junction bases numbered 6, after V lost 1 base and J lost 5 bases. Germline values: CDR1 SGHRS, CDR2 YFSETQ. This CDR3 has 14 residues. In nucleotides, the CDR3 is TGCGCCAGCAGCTTGTCAGGACAGGTTGACGAGCAGTACTTC. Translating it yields CASSLSGQVDEQYF.

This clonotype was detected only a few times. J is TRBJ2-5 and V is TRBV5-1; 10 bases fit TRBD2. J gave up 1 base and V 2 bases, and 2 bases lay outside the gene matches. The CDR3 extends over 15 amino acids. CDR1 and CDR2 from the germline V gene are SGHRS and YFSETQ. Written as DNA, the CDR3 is TGCGCCAGCAGCTTAACTAGCGGGACCCAAGAGACCCAGTACTTC. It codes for CASSLTSGTQETQYF.

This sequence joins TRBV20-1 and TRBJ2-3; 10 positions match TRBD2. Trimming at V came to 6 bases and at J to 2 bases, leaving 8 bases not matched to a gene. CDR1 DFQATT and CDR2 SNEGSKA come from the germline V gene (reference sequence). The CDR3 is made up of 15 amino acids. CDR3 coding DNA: TGCAGTGCAAATGCCGGGACTAGCGCCACAGATACGCAGTATTTT. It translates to CSANAGTSATDTQYF.